This T cell receptor beta chain derives from a study of blood T cell repertoires in COVID-19 (dated by TCRdb to 2018 to 2020). In terms of the full investigation: Collaborator samples came from the United States, Italy and Spain and covered acute and convalescent phases of COVID-19. The repertoires were made available in a free public database intended to serve as a resource for research on the immune response to SARS-CoV-2. Nearly every sample came with metadata listing a de-identified subject ID, COVID-19 status, age in years and sex. The material from the prospective study consisted of cDNA or gDNA derived from T cells, B-cell-depleted T cells, or PBMCs. Samples came from the ongoing ImmuneRACE study (first 160 participants) plus 1,254 subjects from 6 global collaborators. Deeply sampled blood TCRbeta repertoires from subjects exposed to, actively infected with, or recovered from COVID-19 were included in the dataset. Where HLA class I and class II types were available, the types were taken from metadata supplied by the sample provider, not from assay-based typing. General conclusions and limits of the study: Clinical and demographic metadata were provided uncurated, with the amount varying by source and participant.

TCRbeta CDR3 regions were amplified from genomic DNA using the immunoSEQ Assay, a bias-controlled multiplex PCR. The original pipeline was this. The number of nucleated cells in each sample was estimated from the amplification of reference gene primers within the assay. To quantify the absolute abundance of each unique TCRbeta CDR3 rearrangement, sequence reads were collapsed and filtered. For each sample, productive Simpson clonality was calculated by taking the square root of Simpson's diversity index across productive rearrangements. The table was pulled from immuneACCESS by TCRdb, which kept in-frame rearrangements only. Such tables lose some clones; where checked, under half of the loss comes from unresolved V genes, and the rest has no known cause. Clone size and the V and J calls come from that table; the DNA yielded D and trimming. The sample table lists about 220,000 clones, roughly 82% of them with a count of one. 4.7% of the sample is taken by the ten largest.

Whole blood was collected in K2EDTA tubes by collaborating institutions according to the institutions' own protocols. For TCRbeta analysis, collaborators shipped samples in one of three forms: frozen whole blood, isolated PBMCs, or DNA extracted from either of those sample types. CDR1 is given as WNHNN and CDR2 as SYGVQD, both from the germline V gene (reference sequence). Trimming accounts for 4 bases at V and 2 bases at J, while the number of junction bases matched to no gene is 2. The CDR3 holds 16 amino acids from the cysteine to the phenylalanine. Here the CDR3 DNA is all that survives: 48 bases in frame from base 1. Only one count was recorded for this clone. This clone's antigen is unknown. Within one base of it there is no much larger clone, and no base qualities were kept.

Sequenced sample: peripheral blood. The origin of this receptor is a woman in her 70s with acute or convalescent COVID-19. This sequence uses TRBV10-1 and TRBJ2-5; TRBD2 matches 15 bases in the middle. The CDR3 region reads CASSAGLAGGQETQYF. The nucleotides read TGCGCCAGCAGTGCCGGACTAGCGGGGGGGCAAGAGACCCAGTACTTC.